This T cell receptor beta chain was sequenced during a study of blood T cell repertoires in COVID-19. Study-wide context: From the United States, Italy and Spain came samples of acute and convalescent COVID-19. PBMCs, B-cell-depleted T cells, or T cells were the source of the cDNA or gDNA that made up the material.

CDR1 is LNHDA, CDR2 SQIVND, per germline (reference sequence). V trimming: 1 base; J trimming: 4 bases; junction bases outside the gene matches: 1. The CDR3 is 14 residues long. Original methodology: Amplified reference gene primers provided the basis for estimating nucleated cell counts. The assay was immunoSEQ multiplex PCR, and TCRdb's table has in-frame clones only and misses some. The V and J calls and clone size come from that table; D and trimming were worked out from the DNA. The data hold tens of thousands of clones, with 70% to 90% observed a single time. The chain joins TRBV19 to TRBJ1-5; 7 positions agree with TRBD1. This clonotype was sampled from a man in his sixties with acute or convalescent COVID-19. Sequencing was carried out using peripheral blood. The CDR3 DNA reads TGTGCCAGTAGTATAGGACAGGGTAATCAGCCCCAGCATTTT. Translation: CASSIGQGNQPQHF.